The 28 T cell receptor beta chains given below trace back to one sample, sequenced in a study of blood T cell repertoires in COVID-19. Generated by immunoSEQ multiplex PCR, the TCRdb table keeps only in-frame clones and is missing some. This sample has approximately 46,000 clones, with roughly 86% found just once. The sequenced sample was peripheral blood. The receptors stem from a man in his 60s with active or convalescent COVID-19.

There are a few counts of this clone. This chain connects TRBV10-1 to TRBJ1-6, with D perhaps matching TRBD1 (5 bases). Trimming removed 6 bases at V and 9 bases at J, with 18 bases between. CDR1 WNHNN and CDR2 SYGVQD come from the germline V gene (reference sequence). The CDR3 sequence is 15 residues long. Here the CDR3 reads CASRGPPGLGSPLHF. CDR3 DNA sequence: TGCGCCAGCAGGGGTCCCCCAGGGCTCGGTTCACCCCTCCACTTT.

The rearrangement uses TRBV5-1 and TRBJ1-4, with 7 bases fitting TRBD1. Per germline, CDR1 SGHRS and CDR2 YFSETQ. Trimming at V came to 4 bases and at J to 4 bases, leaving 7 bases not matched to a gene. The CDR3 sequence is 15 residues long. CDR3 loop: CASSLDRAINEKLFF. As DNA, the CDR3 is TGCGCCAGCAGCCTCGACAGGGCTATTAATGAAAAACTGTTTTTT. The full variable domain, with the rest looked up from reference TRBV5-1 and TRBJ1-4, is KAGVTQTPRYLIKTRGQQVTLSCSPISGHRSVSWYQQTPGQGLQFLFEYFSETQRNKGNFPGRFSGRQFSNSRSEMNVSTLELGDSALYLCASSLDRAINEKLFFGSGTQLSVL.

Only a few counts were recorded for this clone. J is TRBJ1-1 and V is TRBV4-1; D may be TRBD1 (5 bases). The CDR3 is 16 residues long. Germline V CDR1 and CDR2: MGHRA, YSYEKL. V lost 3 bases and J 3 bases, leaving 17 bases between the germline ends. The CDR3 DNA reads TGCGCCAGCAGCCAGGGCAGGGTATTCGGTGACACTGAAGCTTTCTTT. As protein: CASSQGRVFGDTEAFF.

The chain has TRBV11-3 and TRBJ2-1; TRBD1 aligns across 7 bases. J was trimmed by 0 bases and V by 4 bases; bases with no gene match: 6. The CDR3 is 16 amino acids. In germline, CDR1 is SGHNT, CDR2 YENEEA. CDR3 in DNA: TGTGCCAGCAGCTCGACAACAGGGGTCTCCTACAATGAGCAGTTCTTC. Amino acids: CASSSTTGVSYNEQFF.

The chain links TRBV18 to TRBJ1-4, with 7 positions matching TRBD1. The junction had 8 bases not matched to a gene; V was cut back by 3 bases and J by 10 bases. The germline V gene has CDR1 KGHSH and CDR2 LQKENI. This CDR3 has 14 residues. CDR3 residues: CASSPAGTVRKLFF. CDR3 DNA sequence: TGTGCCAGCTCACCTGCCGGGACAGTAAGAAAACTGTTTTTT. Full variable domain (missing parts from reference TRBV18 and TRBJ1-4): NAGVMQNPRHLVRRRGQEARLRCSPMKGHSHVYWYRQLPEEGLKFMVYLQKENIIDESGMPKERFSAEFPKEGPSILRIQQVVRGDSAAYFCASSPAGTVRKLFFGSGTQLSVL.

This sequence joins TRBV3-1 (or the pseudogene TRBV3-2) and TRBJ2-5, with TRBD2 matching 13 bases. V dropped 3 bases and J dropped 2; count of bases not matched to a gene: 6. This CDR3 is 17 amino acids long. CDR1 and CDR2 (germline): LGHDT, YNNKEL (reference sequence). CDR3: CASSHVTSGGRQETQYF. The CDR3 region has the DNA TGTGCCAGCAGCCATGTGACTAGCGGGGGGAGACAAGAGACCCAGTACTTC.

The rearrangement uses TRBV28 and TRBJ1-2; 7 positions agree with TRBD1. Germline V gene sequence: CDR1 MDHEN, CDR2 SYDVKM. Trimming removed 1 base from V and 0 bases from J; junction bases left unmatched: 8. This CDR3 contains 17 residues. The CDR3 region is CASSLYGTVIANYGYTF. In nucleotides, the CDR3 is TGTGCCAGCAGTTTATACGGGACAGTTATAGCTAACTATGGCTACACCTTC.

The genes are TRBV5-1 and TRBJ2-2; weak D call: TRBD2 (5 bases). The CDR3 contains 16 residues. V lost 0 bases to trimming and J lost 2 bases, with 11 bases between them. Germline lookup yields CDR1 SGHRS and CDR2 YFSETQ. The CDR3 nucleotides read TGCGCCAGCAGCTTGGCCCCCGGGGTCAACACCGGGGAGCTGTTTTTT. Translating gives CASSLAPGVNTGELFF.

Written as DNA, the CDR3 is TGCGCCAGCAGCTTAGGAGCGGGGGACACCGGGGAGCTGTTTTTT. It is translated as CASSLGAGDTGELFF. The V and J genes are TRBV5-1 and TRBJ2-2; the match to TRBD2 covers 8 bases. V was pared by 2 bases and J by 3 bases, with 3 bases of the junction left unmatched. Germline V gives CDR1 SGHRS, CDR2 YFSETQ. This CDR3 has 15 residues.

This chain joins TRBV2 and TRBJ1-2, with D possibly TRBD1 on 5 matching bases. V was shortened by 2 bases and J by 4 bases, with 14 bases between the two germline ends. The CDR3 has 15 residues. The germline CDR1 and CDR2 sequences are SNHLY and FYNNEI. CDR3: CASSEWGQGRYGYTF. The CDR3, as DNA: TGTGCCAGCAGTGAATGGGGTCAGGGCCGCTATGGCTACACCTTC.

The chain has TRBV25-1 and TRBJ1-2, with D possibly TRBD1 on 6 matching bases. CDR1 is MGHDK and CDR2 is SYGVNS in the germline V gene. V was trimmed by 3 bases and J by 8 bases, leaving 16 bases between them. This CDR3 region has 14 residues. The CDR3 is CASSDLGHSTGYTF. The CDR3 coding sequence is TGTGCCAGCAGTGATTTGGGACACTCCACAGGCTACACCTTC.

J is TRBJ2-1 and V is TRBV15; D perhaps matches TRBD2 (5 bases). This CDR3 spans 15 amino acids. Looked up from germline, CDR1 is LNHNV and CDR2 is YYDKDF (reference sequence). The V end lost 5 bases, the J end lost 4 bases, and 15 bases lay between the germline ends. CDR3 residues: CATSGTLGGYNEQFF. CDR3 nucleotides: TGTGCCACCAGCGGAACATTAGGCGGGTACAATGAGCAGTTCTTC. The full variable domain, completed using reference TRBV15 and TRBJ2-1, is DAMVIQNPRYQVTQFGKPVTLSCSQTLNHNVMYWYQQKSSQAPKLLFHYYDKDFNNEADTPDNFQSRRPNTSFCFLDIRSPGLGDTAMYLCATSGTLGGYNEQFFGPGTRLTVL.

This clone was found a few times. The CDR3 region is CASSYGTGGDTQYF. The CDR3 DNA follows: TGTGCCAGCAGCTACGGAACAGGCGGAGATACGCAGTATTTT. The rearrangement joins TRBV7-2 to TRBJ2-3; possible D gene TRBD1, 5 bases. Deletions cut 4 bases from V and 5 bases from J, with 13 bases between. This CDR3 has 14 residues. Germline V CDR1 and CDR2: SGHTA, FQGNSA.

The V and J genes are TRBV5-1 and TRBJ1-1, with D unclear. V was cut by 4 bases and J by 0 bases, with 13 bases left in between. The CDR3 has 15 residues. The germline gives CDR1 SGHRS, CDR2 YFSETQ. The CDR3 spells CASSLTPIMNTEAFF. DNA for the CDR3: TGCGCCAGCAGCCTGACACCTATCATGAACACTGAAGCTTTCTTT.

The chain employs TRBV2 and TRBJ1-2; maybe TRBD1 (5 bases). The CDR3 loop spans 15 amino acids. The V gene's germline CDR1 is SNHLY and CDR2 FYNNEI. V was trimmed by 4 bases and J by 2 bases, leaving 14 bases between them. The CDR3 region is CASSVNKGSNYGYTF. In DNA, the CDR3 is TGTGCCAGCAGTGTTAATAAGGGGTCCAACTATGGCTACACCTTC. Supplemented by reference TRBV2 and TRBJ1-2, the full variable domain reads EPEVTQTPSHQVTQMGQEVILRCVPISNHLYFYWYRQILGQKVEFLVSFYNNEISEKSEIFDDQFSVERPDGSNFTLKIRSTKLEDSAMYFCASSVNKGSNYGYTFGSGTRLTVV.

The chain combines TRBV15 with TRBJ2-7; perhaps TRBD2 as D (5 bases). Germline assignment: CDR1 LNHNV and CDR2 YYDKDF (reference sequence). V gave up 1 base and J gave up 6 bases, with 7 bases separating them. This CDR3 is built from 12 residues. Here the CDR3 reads CATSRVGVEQYF. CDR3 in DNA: TGTGCCACCAGCAGAGTCGGGGTCGAGCAGTACTTC. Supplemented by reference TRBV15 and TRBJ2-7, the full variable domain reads DAMVIQNPRYQVTQFGKPVTLSCSQTLNHNVMYWYQQKSSQAPKLLFHYYDKDFNNEADTPDNFQSRRPNTSFCFLDIRSPGLGDTAMYLCATSRVGVEQYFGPGTRLTVT.

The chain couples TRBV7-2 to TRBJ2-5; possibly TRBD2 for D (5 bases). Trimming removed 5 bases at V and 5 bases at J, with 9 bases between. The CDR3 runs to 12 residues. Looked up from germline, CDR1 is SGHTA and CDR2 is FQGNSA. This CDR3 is CASSPGWETQYF. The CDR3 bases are TGTGCCAGCAGCCCGGGGTGGGAGACCCAGTACTTC.

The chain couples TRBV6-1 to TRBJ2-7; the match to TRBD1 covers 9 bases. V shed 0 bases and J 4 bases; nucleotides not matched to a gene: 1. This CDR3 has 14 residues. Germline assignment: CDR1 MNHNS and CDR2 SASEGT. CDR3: CASSEAGQGYEQYF. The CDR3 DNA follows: TGTGCCAGCAGTGAAGCGGGACAGGGTTACGAGCAGTACTTC.

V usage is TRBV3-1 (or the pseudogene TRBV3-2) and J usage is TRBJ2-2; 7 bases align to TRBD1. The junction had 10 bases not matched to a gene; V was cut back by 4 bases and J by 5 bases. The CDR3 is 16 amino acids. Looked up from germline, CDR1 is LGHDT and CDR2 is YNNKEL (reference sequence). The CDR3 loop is CASSRNRGTGTGELFF. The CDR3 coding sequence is TGTGCCAGCAGCCGGAACAGGGGAACGGGGACCGGGGAGCTGTTTTTT.

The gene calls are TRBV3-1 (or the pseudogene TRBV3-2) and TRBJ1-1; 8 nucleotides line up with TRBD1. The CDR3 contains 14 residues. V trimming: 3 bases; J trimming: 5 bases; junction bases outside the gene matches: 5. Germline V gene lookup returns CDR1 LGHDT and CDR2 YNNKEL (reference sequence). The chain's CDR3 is CASSHGQGWTEAFF. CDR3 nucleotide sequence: TGTGCCAGCAGCCATGGACAGGGTTGGACTGAAGCTTTCTTT.

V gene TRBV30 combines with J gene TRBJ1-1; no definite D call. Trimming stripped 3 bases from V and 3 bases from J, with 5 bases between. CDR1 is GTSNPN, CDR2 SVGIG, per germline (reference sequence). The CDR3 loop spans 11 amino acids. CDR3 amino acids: CAWSGYTEAFF. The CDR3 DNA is TGTGCCTGGAGCGGGTACACTGAAGCTTTCTTT.

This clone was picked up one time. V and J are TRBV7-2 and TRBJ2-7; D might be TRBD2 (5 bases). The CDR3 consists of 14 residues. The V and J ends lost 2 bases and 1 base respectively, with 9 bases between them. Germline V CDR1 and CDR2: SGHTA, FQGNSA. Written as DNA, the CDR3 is TGTGCCAGCAGCTTATCTCGGGGTTCCTACGAGCAGTACTTC. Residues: CASSLSRGSYEQYF.

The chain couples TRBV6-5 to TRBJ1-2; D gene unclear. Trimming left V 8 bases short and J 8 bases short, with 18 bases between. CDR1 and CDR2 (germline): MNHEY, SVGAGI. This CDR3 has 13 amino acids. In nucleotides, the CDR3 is TGTGCCAGCCTAGGCGAATTGGGAGGGGGCTACACCTTC. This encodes CASLGELGGGYTF.

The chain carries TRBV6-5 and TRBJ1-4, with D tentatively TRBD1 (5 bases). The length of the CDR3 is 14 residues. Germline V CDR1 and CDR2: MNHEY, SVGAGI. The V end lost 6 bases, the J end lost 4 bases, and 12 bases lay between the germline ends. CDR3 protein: CASRNGGFNEKLFF. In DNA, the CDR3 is TGTGCCAGCAGAAACGGGGGGTTTAATGAAAAACTGTTTTTT.

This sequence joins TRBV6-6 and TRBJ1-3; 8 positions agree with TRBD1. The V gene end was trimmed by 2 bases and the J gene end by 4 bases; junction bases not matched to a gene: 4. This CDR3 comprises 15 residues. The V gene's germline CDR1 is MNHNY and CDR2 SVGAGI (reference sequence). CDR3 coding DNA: TGTGCCAGCAGTTACCGGACAGGGACAGGAAACACCATATATTTT. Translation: CASSYRTGTGNTIYF.

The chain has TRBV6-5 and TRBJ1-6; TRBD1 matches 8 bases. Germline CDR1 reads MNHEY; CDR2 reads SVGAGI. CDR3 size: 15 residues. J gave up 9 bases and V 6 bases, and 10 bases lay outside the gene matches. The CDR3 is CASSRQQGVGSPLHF. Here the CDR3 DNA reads TGTGCCAGCAGCCGCCAACAGGGGGTAGGTTCACCCCTCCACTTT.

The CDR3 spells CASSKTGYYGYTF. CDR3 nucleotides: TGTGCCAGCAGTAAGACAGGGTACTATGGCTACACCTTC. The chain carries TRBV6-5 and TRBJ1-2, with TRBD1 identical over 7 bases. With V trimmed by 5 bases and J by 3 bases, 3 bases remained unmatched. CDR1 is MNHEY and CDR2 is SVGAGI in the germline V gene. The CDR3 sequence is 13 residues long.

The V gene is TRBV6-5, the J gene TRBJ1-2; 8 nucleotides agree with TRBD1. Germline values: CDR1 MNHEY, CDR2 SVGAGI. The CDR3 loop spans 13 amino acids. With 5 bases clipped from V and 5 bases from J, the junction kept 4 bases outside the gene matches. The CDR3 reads CASSPGTGYGYTF. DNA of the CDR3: TGTGCCAGCAGTCCTGGGACAGGATATGGCTACACCTTC.